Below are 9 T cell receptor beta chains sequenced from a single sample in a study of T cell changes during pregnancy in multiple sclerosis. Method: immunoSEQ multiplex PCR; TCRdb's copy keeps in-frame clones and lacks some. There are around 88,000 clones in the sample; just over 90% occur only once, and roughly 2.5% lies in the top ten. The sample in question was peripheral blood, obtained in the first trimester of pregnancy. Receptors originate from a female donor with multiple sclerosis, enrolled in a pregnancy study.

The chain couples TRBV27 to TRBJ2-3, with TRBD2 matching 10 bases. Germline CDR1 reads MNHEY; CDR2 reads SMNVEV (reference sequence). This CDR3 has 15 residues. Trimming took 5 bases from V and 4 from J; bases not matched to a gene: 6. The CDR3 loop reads CASSPLGTSADTQYF. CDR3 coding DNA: TGTGCCAGCAGTCCCTTGGGGACTAGCGCAGATACGCAGTATTTT.

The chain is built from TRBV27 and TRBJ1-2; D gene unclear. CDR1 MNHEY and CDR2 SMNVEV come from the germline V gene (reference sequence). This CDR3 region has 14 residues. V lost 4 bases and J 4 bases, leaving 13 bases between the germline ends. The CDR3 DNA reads TGTGCCAGCAGTTCAGGCCAAGTAGGCTATGGCTACACCTTC. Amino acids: CASSSGQVGYGYTF.

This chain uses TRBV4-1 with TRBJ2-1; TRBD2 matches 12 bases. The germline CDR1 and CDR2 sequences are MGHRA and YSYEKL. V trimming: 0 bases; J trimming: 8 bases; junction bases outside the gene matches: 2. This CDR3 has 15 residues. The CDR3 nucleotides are TGCGCCAGCAGCCAAGATCCTAGCGGGGGGGATGAGCAGTTCTTC. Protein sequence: CASSQDPSGGDEQFF.

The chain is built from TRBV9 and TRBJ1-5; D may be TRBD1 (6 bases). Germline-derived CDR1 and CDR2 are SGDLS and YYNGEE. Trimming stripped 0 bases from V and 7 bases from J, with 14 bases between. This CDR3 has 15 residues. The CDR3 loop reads CASSVGPGVGQPQHF. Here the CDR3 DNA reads TGTGCCAGCAGCGTAGGGCCAGGGGTGGGGCAGCCCCAGCATTTT.

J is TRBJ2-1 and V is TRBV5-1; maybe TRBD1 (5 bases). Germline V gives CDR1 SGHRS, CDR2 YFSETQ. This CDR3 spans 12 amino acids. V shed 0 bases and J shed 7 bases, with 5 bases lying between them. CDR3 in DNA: TGCGCCAGCAGCTTGGAGGGGAATGAGCAGTTCTTC. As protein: CASSLEGNEQFF.

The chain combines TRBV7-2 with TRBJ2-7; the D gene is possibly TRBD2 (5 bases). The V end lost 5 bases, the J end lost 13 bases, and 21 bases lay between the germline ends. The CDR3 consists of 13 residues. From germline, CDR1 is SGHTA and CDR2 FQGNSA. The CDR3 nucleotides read TGTGCCAGCAGCCCGCAATTAGCGAGTGGGAGATACTTC. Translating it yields CASSPQLASGRYF.

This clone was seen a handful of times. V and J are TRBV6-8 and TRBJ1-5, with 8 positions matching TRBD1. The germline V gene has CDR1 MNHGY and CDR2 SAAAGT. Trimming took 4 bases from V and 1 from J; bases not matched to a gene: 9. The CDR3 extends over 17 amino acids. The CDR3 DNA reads TGTGCCAGCAGTTTCGCCAGGGGGCGGGTGAGCAATCAGCCCCAGCATTTT. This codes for CASSFARGRVSNQPQHF.

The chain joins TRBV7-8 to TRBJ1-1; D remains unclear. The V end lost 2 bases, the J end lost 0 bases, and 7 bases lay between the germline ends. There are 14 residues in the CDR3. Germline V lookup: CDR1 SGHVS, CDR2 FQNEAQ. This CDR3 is CASSLIRLNTEAFF. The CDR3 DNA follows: TGTGCCAGCAGCTTAATCAGGTTGAACACTGAAGCTTTCTTT. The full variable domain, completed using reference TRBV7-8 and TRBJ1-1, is GAGVSQSPRYKVAKRGQDVALRCDPISGHVSLFWYQQALGQGPEFLTYFQNEAQLDKSGLPSDRFFAERPEGSVSTLKIQRTQQEDSAVYLCASSLIRLNTEAFFGQGTRLTVV.

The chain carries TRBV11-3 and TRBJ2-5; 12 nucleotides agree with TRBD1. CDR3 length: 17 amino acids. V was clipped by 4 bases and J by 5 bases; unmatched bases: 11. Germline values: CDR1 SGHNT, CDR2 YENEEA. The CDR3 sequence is CASSSGDRGRDSETQYF. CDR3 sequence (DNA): TGTGCCAGCAGCTCCGGGGACAGGGGGCGCGATTCTGAGACCCAGTACTTC. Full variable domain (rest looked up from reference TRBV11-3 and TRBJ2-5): EAGVVQSPRYKIIEKKQPVAFWCNPISGHNTLYWYLQNLGQGPELLIRYENEEAVDDSQLPKDRFSAERLKGVDSTLKIQPAELGDSAVYLCASSSGDRGRDSETQYFGPGTRLLVL.